These 32 T cell receptor beta chains were all obtained from the same sample, sequenced in a study of blood T cell repertoires in COVID-19. The method was immunoSEQ multiplex PCR; TCRdb's version includes in-frame clones alone and lacks a portion of them. Here the sample spans 120,000 to 150,000 clones, 70% to 90% being singletons. The sequencing sample was made of peripheral blood. All receptors come from a woman in her fifties or sixties with COVID-19, enrolled during active disease.

The chain recombines TRBV13 with TRBJ2-3; 11 bases line up with TRBD2. Germline V lookup: CDR1 PRHDT, CDR2 FYEKMQ (reference sequence). The CDR3 sequence is 16 residues long. V lost 8 bases to trimming and J lost 5 bases; unmatched junction nucleotides: 12. The CDR3 region is CASQLAVTSGVDTQYF. The CDR3 nucleotides read TGTGCCAGCCAGCTCGCCGTGACTAGCGGGGTAGATACGCAGTATTTT.

The chain employs TRBV7-2 and TRBJ2-5; TRBD1 matches 11 bases. Looked up from germline, CDR1 is SGHTA and CDR2 is FQGNSA. This CDR3 is 15 amino acids long. V lost 5 bases to trimming and J lost 4 bases; unmatched junction nucleotides: 6. For the CDR3, the DNA is TGTGCCAGCAGCGTGACCGGGACAGGGGGAGAGACCCAGTACTTC. Translated, it gives CASSVTGTGGETQYF.

This chain links TRBV4-1 with TRBJ1-5; no reliable D call. V shed 0 bases and J shed 0 bases, with 12 bases lying between them. Germline loops: CDR1 MGHRA, CDR2 YSYEKL. This CDR3 comprises 17 residues. The DNA of the CDR3 is TGCGCCAGCAGCCAAGAGACTGGGAGTAATAGCAATCAGCCCCAGCATTTT. It specifies CASSQETGSNSNQPQHF.

The chain combines TRBV3-1 (or the pseudogene TRBV3-2) with TRBJ1-1; 7 nucleotides agree with TRBD1. With 4 bases clipped from V and 3 bases from J, the junction kept 11 bases outside the gene matches. The CDR3 length is 16 residues. Germline CDR1 LGHDT, CDR2 YNNKEL (reference sequence). The DNA for the CDR3 is TGTGCCAGCAGCCCGGAGGGGGCTTCGGGGGACACTGAAGCTTTCTTT. Protein product: CASSPEGASGDTEAFF.

This chain uses TRBV28 with TRBJ2-2, with 8 bases lining up with TRBD1. CDR1 and CDR2 (germline): MDHEN, SYDVKM. This CDR3 comprises 13 residues. J was trimmed by 8 bases and V by 6 bases; bases with no gene match: 5. The CDR3 here is CASRPGGRGELFF. Here the CDR3 DNA reads TGTGCCAGCAGACCAGGGGGCAGGGGGGAGCTGTTTTTT.

The chain joins TRBV3-1 (or the pseudogene TRBV3-2) to TRBJ1-2, with TRBD1 as a possible D gene (6 bases). CDR1 LGHDT and CDR2 YNNKEL come from the germline V gene (reference sequence). With 1 base removed from V and 4 bases from J, the gap between germline ends came to 10 bases. The CDR3 sequence is 14 residues long. CDR3 coding DNA: TGTGCCAGCAGCCAAGCAGGGGAGGGCTATGGCTACACCTTC. It specifies CASSQAGEGYGYTF.

V gene TRBV19 combines with J gene TRBJ1-2; D possibly corresponds to TRBD1 (5 bases). Between the trimmed V and J ends, which lost 5 bases and 6 bases, there was a span of 16 bases. This CDR3 has 14 residues. The V gene's germline CDR1 is LNHDA and CDR2 SQIVND (reference sequence). The CDR3 spells CASSHRGRGDGYTF. Here the CDR3 DNA reads TGTGCCAGTAGTCATCGGGGGAGAGGGGATGGCTACACCTTC.

The chain uses TRBV6-5 and TRBJ1-6; 10 bases align to TRBD1. Germline lookup yields CDR1 MNHEY and CDR2 SVGAGI. The CDR3 extends over 15 amino acids. J lost 8 bases, V lost 6 bases, and 7 bases had no gene match. As DNA, the CDR3 is TGTGCCAGCAGCCCGACAGGGGGCTGGGATTCACCCCTCCACTTT. Translating gives CASSPTGGWDSPLHF.

The V call is TRBV24-1, the J call TRBJ2-1; perhaps TRBD2 as D (6 bases). Germline-derived CDR1 and CDR2 are KGHDR and SFDVKD. This CDR3 has 15 residues. Trimming removed 7 bases at V and 0 bases at J, with 12 bases between. CDR3 protein: CATSHAGSSYNEQFF. As DNA, the CDR3 is TGTGCCACCAGCCACGCGGGAAGCTCCTACAATGAGCAGTTCTTC.

The chain couples TRBV7-2 to TRBJ1-2; TRBD1 matches at 7 bases. V trimming: 5 bases; J trimming: 0 bases; junction bases outside the gene matches: 6. CDR3 length equals 15 residues. Germline V lookup: CDR1 SGHTA, CDR2 FQGNSA. The CDR3 DNA sequence: TGTGCCAGCAGCGCAGGGGGGTTCGCTAACTATGGCTACACCTTC. It yields the protein CASSAGGFANYGYTF.

The rearrangement joins TRBV19 to TRBJ2-1, with 10 bases aligning to TRBD2. Per the germline V gene, CDR1 is LNHDA and CDR2 is SQIVND (reference sequence). Trimming took 6 bases from V and 4 from J; bases not matched to a gene: 9. CDR3 length: 16 amino acids. This chain's CDR3 is CASSILAGEVYNEQFF. The CDR3 DNA follows: TGTGCCAGTAGCATTCTAGCGGGGGAAGTGTACAATGAGCAGTTCTTC.

The chain links TRBV5-8 to TRBJ2-1; TRBD1 is a possible D gene (6 bases). Germline V gene lookup returns CDR1 SGHTS and CDR2 YDEGEE. Trimming removed 5 bases at V and 0 bases at J, with 12 bases between. The CDR3 runs 15 residues. The CDR3 nucleotides are TGTGCCAGCAGACAAGACAGGAGCTCCTACAATGAGCAGTTCTTC. Translating it yields CASRQDRSSYNEQFF.

The chain carries TRBV4-1 and TRBJ2-5, with a weak D call TRBD2 (5 bases). CDR1 and CDR2 (germline): MGHRA, YSYEKL. The germline V and J ends were trimmed by 0 bases and 7 bases, with 21 bases remaining between them. The CDR3 length is 17 residues. CDR3 sequence: CASSQETIGLGRGTQYF. The CDR3 nucleotides are TGCGCCAGCAGCCAAGAAACGATCGGGCTCGGACGGGGGACCCAGTACTTC.

The chain joins TRBV7-6 to TRBJ1-1; 7 positions match TRBD1. The V gene's germline CDR1 is SGHVS and CDR2 FNYEAQ. The CDR3 is 18 residues long. The junction had 19 bases not matched to a gene; V was cut back by 5 bases and J by 4 bases. CDR3 coding DNA: TGTGCCAGCAGCCCAAAGGGTCGACTACGCGACAGGGTCACTGAAGCTTTCTTT. This codes for CASSPKGRLRDRVTEAFF.

This chain joins TRBV27 and TRBJ2-2, with D tentatively TRBD2 (5 bases). V dropped 5 bases and J dropped 3 bases, with 13 bases sitting between them. The CDR3 contains 15 residues. Germline CDR1 is MNHEY and CDR2 is SMNVEV (reference sequence). The DNA for the CDR3 is TGTGCCAGCAGTAGGACTCCCTGGGACACCGGGGAGCTGTTTTTT. Translating gives CASSRTPWDTGELFF.

V is TRBV7-6 and J is TRBJ2-7, with D unclear. The CDR3 length is 12 residues. Germline V gene lookup returns CDR1 SGHVS and CDR2 FNYEAQ. Trimming left V 1 base short and J 5 bases short, with 6 bases between. The CDR3 reads CASSLGQDEQYF. The CDR3 DNA is TGTGCCAGCAGCTTAGGACAAGACGAGCAGTACTTC.

This clone was found once. The chain is built from TRBV6-5 and TRBJ2-2, with D perhaps TRBD2 (7 bases). The germline gives CDR1 MNHEY, CDR2 SVGAGI. With 6 bases removed from V and 5 bases from J, the gap between germline ends came to 16 bases. The CDR3 extends over 15 amino acids. The CDR3 sequence is CASSLEGGSTGELFF. DNA for the CDR3: TGTGCCAGCAGCTTGGAGGGGGGGTCGACCGGGGAGCTGTTTTTT.

The genes are TRBV2 and TRBJ1-2; D gene unclear. V lost 1 base and J 6 bases, leaving 9 bases between the germline ends. The CDR3 spans 13 residues. Germline V gives CDR1 SNHLY, CDR2 FYNNEI. CDR3 sequence (DNA): TGTGCCAGCAGTGAAGAGGAGCGGGATGGCTACACCTTC. Amino acid sequence: CASSEEERDGYTF.

This chain connects TRBV11-2 to TRBJ2-2; maybe TRBD1 (6 bases). This CDR3 contains 16 residues. The germline V gene encodes CDR1 SGHAT and CDR2 FQNNGV. The V end was cut by 3 bases, the J end by 5 bases, with 16 bases between. The CDR3: CASSFRATGRTGELFF. The DNA of the CDR3 is TGTGCCAGCAGCTTCAGGGCGACAGGACGGACCGGGGAGCTGTTTTTT.

The rearrangement uses TRBV30 and TRBJ2-1; unclear D gene. With 4 bases removed from V and 8 bases from J, the gap between germline ends came to 15 bases. CDR3 length: 13 residues. Germline V gives CDR1 GTSNPN, CDR2 SVGIG (reference sequence). The CDR3 DNA follows: TGTGCCTGGAAGTCTGATATACGGGATGAGCAGTTCTTC. It encodes CAWKSDIRDEQFF.

The J gene is TRBJ2-5, the V gene TRBV5-1, with 11 bases that match TRBD1. J gave up 4 bases and V 5 bases, and 13 bases lay outside the gene matches. CDR1 and CDR2 from the germline V gene are SGHRS and YFSETQ. CDR3 length: 17 amino acids. The CDR3, as DNA: TGCGCCAGCAGGCGGACAGGGGGCTGGTGGTTGGTAGAGACCCAGTACTTC. Translating gives CASRRTGGWWLVETQYF.

V usage is TRBV7-9 and J usage is TRBJ2-7, with TRBD1 identical over 7 bases. Per the germline V gene, CDR1 is SEHNR and CDR2 is FQNEAQ (reference sequence). This CDR3 contains 15 residues. Trimming at V came to 1 base and at J to 4 bases, leaving 7 bases not matched to a gene. CDR3 DNA sequence: TGTGCCAGCAGCTTAGGCCAGGGGGTTCGGTACGAGCAGTACTTC. Amino acid sequence: CASSLGQGVRYEQYF. Complete variable domain (other parts from reference TRBV7-9 and TRBJ2-7): DTGVSQNPRHKITKRGQNVTFRCDPISEHNRLYWYRQTLGQGPEFLTYFQNEAQLEKSRLLSDRFSAERPKGSFSTLEIQRTEQGDSAMYLCASSLGQGVRYEQYFGPGTRLTVT.

This chain connects TRBV18 to TRBJ1-6; D remains unclear. V shed 0 bases and J shed 9 bases, with 15 bases lying between them. CDR1 and CDR2 (germline): KGHSH, LQKENI. CDR3 size: 16 residues. CDR3 in amino acids: CASSPPQAGMGSPLHF. The CDR3 DNA follows: TGTGCCAGCTCACCACCCCAGGCTGGAATGGGTTCACCCCTCCACTTT.

The chain combines TRBV7-3 with TRBJ1-2, with D possibly matching TRBD1 (6 bases). Trimming took off 5 bases at V and 8 bases at J, with 15 bases between the two ends. The V gene's germline CDR1 is SGHTA and CDR2 FQGTGA. CDR3 length: 13 residues. DNA of the CDR3: TGTGCCAGCAGCCAGATCCCAGGGGACGGCTACACCTTC. Translated: CASSQIPGDGYTF.

The chain joins TRBV7-9 to TRBJ1-2, with TRBD1 matching over 8 bases. Germline assignment: CDR1 SEHNR and CDR2 FQNEAQ (reference sequence). This CDR3 comprises 14 residues. V gave up 1 base and J gave up 6 bases; unmatched junction bases: 4. The CDR3 DNA reads as TGTGCCAGCAGCTTAGGGGGCAGGGGGCATGGCTACACCTTC. Amino acid sequence: CASSLGGRGHGYTF.

This clone came up once. This chain links TRBV18 with TRBJ2-5; 9 bases are a match to TRBD2. V lost 5 bases, J lost 1 base, and 5 bases stayed unmatched. Germline V CDR1 and CDR2: KGHSH, LQKENI. The CDR3 has 15 residues. The DNA for the CDR3 is TGTGCCAGCTCAAAAGCGGGGGGCCTCCAAGAGACCCAGTACTTC. It encodes CASSKAGGLQETQYF.

The rearrangement links TRBV2 to TRBJ2-7, with D perhaps TRBD1 (5 bases). V was shortened by 7 bases and J by 6 bases, with 13 bases between the two germline ends. Germline V gene sequence: CDR1 SNHLY, CDR2 FYNNEI. The CDR3 runs to 12 residues. The CDR3 DNA reads TGTGCCAGCAACTCAGGGATCCGCGAGCAGTACTTC. Translating gives CASNSGIREQYF.

The chain has TRBV4-1 and TRBJ1-1; possibly TRBD1 for D (5 bases). Trimming took off 1 base at V and 1 base at J, with 13 bases between the two ends. This CDR3 spans 16 amino acids. Germline-derived CDR1 and CDR2 are MGHRA and YSYEKL. The CDR3 sequence: CASSQGQGRWNTEAFF. In DNA form, the CDR3 reads TGCGCCAGCAGCCAAGGTCAGGGCAGGTGGAACACTGAAGCTTTCTTT.

This clone came up once. The V gene is TRBV3-1 (or the pseudogene TRBV3-2), the J gene TRBJ2-5; 7 bases map to TRBD2. Germline trimming cut 0 bases from V and 7 bases from J; bases unmatched to any gene: 8. Germline V gene data show CDR1 as LGHDT and CDR2 as YNNKEL (reference sequence). This CDR3 is 15 amino acids long. CDR3 loop: CASSQDSGSWGTQYF. CDR3 coding DNA: TGTGCCAGCAGCCAAGATAGCGGGTCCTGGGGGACCCAGTACTTC.

This clone was found once. V and J are TRBV18 and TRBJ2-3, with 9 bases aligning to TRBD2. After removal of 1 base from V and 6 bases from J, the junction contained 5 bases not matched to a gene. The CDR3 has 15 residues. Per germline, CDR1 KGHSH and CDR2 LQKENI. This chain's CDR3 is CASSPQAGGTDTQYF. The CDR3 DNA reads TGTGCCAGCTCACCACAAGCGGGGGGAACGGATACGCAGTATTTT.

CDR3 sequence reads: CASMIVRSGDEQFF. In DNA form, the CDR3 reads TGTGCCAGCATGATCGTCAGGAGCGGCGATGAGCAGTTCTTC. The chain is built from TRBV6-5 and TRBJ2-1, with D maybe TRBD2 (5 bases). The germline V and J ends were trimmed by 7 bases and 8 bases, with 18 bases remaining between them. The CDR3 sequence is 14 residues long. Germline CDR1 reads MNHEY; CDR2 reads SVGAGI.

V is TRBV5-6 and J is TRBJ1-4, with TRBD1 identical over 7 bases. CDR1 SGHDT and CDR2 YYEEEE come from the germline V gene. V shed 3 bases and J 6 bases; nucleotides not matched to a gene: 11. CDR3 length: 16 amino acids. The CDR3 loop is CASSYIQGEFDEKLFF. The CDR3 DNA sequence: TGTGCCAGCAGCTACATCCAGGGGGAATTCGATGAAAAACTGTTTTTT. Full variable domain (rest looked up from reference TRBV5-6 and TRBJ1-4): DAGVTQSPTHLIKTRGQQVTLRCSPKSGHDTVSWYQQALGQGPQFIFQYYEEEERQRGNFPDRFSGHQFPNYSSELNVNALLLGDSALYLCASSYIQGEFDEKLFFGSGTQLSVL.